This T cell receptor (beta chain) derives from a study of cytomegalovirus exposure and HLA in healthy donors. Study-level points and caveats: The study designated about 160 TCR beta chains cytomegalovirus-associated. Sequencing depth roughly uniform across donors was assumed in presence/absence analyses.

Both 60 Vbeta primers and 13 Jbeta primers went into the PCR. Only in-frame clones appear in the TCRdb table, and some are missing; sequencing was by immunoSEQ multiplex PCR. There are about 130,000 clones in the sample; around three quarters occur only once, and about 4.4% lies in the top ten. This CDR3 has 15 residues. CDR1 is MNHEY and CDR2 is SVGAGI in the germline V gene. V lost 6 bases to trimming and J lost 4 bases; unmatched junction nucleotides: 9. Regarding this clone: The antigen remains undetermined.

Material: PBMCs. The receptor's source is a man aged 30 to 39 in good health. The gene calls are TRBV6-5 and TRBJ1-2, with 9 bases fitting TRBD1. CDR3 DNA: TGTGCCAGCAGCGAGGGGACAGGGCAACCCTATGGCTACACCTTC. Residues: CASSEGTGQPYGYTF.